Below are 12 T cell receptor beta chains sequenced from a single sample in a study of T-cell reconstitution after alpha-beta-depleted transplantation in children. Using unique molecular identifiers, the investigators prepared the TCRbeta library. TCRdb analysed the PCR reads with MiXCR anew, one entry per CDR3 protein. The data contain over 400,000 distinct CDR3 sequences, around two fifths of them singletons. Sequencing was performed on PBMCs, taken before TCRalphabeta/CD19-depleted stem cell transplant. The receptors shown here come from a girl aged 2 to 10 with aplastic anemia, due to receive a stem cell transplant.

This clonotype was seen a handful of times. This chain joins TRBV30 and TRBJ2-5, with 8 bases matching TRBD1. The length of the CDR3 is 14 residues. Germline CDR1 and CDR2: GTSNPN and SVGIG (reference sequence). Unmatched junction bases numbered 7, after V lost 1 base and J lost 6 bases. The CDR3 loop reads CAWSGAGGRQTQYF. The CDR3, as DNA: TGTGCCTGGAGTGGGGCAGGGGGCAGACAGACCCAGTACTTC.

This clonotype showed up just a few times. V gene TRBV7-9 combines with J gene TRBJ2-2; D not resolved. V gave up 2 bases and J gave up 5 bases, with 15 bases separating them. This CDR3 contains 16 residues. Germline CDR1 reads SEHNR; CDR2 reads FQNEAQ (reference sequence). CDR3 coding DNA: TGTGCCAGCAGCTTACAAAGGTCATTCGGGACCGGGGAGCTGTTTTTT. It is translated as CASSLQRSFGTGELFF.

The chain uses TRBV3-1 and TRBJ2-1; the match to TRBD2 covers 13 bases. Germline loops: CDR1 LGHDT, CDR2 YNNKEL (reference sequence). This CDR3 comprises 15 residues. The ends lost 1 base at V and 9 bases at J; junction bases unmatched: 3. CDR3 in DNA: TGTGCCAGCAGCCAAGGACTAGCGGGAGGAAGTGAGCAGTTCTTC. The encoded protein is CASSQGLAGGSEQFF.

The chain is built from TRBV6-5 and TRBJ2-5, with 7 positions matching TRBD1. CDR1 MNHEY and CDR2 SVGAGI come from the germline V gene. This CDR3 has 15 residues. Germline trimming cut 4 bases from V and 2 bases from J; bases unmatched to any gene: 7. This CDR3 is CASSLYRGLQETQYF. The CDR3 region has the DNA TGTGCCAGCAGTTTATACAGGGGTCTGCAAGAGACCCAGTACTTC.

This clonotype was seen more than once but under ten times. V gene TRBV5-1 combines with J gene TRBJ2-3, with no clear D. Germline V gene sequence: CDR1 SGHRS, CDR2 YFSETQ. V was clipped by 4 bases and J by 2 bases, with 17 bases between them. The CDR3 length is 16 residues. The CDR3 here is CASSPPGAALTDTQYF. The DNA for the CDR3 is TGCGCCAGCAGCCCCCCCGGCGCAGCCCTCACAGATACGCAGTATTTT.

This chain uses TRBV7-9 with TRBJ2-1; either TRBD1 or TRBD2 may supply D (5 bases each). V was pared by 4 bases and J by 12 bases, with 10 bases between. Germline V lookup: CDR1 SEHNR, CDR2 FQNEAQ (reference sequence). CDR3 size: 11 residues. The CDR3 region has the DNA TGTGCCAGCAGCTGGGACGATGTGCAGTTCTTC. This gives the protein CASSWDDVQFF.

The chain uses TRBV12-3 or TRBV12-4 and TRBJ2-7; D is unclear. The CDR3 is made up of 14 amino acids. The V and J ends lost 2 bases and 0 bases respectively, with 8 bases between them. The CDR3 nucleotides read TGTGCCAGCAGTTTATCTACAGTCTCCTACGAGCAGTACTTC. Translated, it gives CASSLSTVSYEQYF.

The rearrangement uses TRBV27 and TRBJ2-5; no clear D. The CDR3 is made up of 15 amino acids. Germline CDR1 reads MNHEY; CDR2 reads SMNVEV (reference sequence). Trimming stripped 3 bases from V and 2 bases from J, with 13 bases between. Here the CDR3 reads CASSFLGRAQETQYF. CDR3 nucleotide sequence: TGTGCCAGCAGTTTTCTCGGAAGGGCTCAAGAGACCCAGTACTTC.

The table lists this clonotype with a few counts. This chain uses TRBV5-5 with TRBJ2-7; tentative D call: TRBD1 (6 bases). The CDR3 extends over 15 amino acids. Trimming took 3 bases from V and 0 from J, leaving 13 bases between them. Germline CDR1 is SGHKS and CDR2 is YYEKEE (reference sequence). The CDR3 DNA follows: TGTGCCAGCAGCTACCCGACAGGCCTCTCCTACGAGCAGTACTTC. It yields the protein CASSYPTGLSYEQYF.

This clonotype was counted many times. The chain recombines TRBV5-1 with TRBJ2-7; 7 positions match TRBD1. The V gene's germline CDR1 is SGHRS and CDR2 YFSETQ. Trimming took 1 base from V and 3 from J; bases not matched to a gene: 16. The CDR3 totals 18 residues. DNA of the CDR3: TGCGCCAGCAGCTTGAATCCGACGAGACAGGGCGGAAGCTACGAGCAGTACTTC. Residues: CASSLNPTRQGGSYEQYF.

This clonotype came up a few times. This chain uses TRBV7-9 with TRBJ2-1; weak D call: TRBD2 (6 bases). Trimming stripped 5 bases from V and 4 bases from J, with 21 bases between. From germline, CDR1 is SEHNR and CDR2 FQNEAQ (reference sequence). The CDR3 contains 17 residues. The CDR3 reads CASSVRDFLPVYNEQFF. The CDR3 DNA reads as TGTGCCAGCAGCGTTCGGGACTTCCTTCCCGTTTACAATGAGCAGTTCTTC.

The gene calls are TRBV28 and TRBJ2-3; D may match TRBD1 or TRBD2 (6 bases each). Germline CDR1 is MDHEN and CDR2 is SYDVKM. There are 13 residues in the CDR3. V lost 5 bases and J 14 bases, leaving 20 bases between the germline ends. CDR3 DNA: TGTGCCAGCAGTCCTCACAGACTAGGGGGGTCGTATTTT. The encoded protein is CASSPHRLGGSYF.